This paragraph reports one T cell receptor (beta chain). The source of the sample is a study of T-cell reconstitution after alpha-beta-depleted transplantation in children. Researchers prepared the TCRbeta library using unique molecular identifiers, the study reports. TCRdb re-derived calls from the PCR reads in MiXCR, one entry per CDR3 protein. The repertoire holds 240,000 or so distinct CDR3 sequences, with approximately 8% as singletons. The germline gives CDR1 MNHEY, CDR2 SVGEGT. The CDR3 extends over 12 amino acids. Trimming left V 2 bases short and J 2 bases short, with 4 bases between. The chain has TRBV6-2 or TRBV6-3 and TRBJ2-7; D not resolved. The sequenced sample was PBMCs, mostly from graft donor cells, obtained 180 days after TCRalphabeta/CD19-depleted stem cell transplant. This TCR was sampled from a male patient between 10 and 17 years old who had a stem cell transplant for acute lymphoblastic leukemia, so the T cells may come from the graft donor. The CDR3 loop is CASSYDAYEQYF. The CDR3 bases are TGTGCCAGCAGTTACGACGCCTACGAGCAGTACTTC.